These T cell receptor beta chains were read from a single sample in a study of T cell responses to AZD1222 COVID-19 vaccine. Sequenced by immunoSEQ multiplex PCR; TCRdb stores in-frame clones only, minus some. The sample includes about 150,000 clones, 70% to 90% of them seen just once. The sample here was peripheral blood, taken on day 0 of AZD1222 vaccination. The receptors derive from an adult in good health. Both conserved end residues are part of each CDR3. Fields, in order: V gene, clone size, D gene, J gene, CDR3 DNA, CDR3 protein. A D gene is named only where the DNA matches it firmly. For some rows the clone size is stated as once, few or many, or as a class when expanded; others skip it.

>TRBV9|.|TRBD1|TRBJ1-2
TGTGCCAGCAGCGGACAGGGCGGGAACTATGGCTACACCTTC
CASSGQGGNYGYTF
>TRBV24-1|medium-sized|.|TRBJ1-1
TGTGCCACCAGTGGACCATCCGAAGCTTTCTTT
CATSGPSEAFF
>TRBV30|.|.|TRBJ1-1
TGTGCCTGGAGGTGGGCCATGAACACTGAAGCTTTCTTT
CAWRWAMNTEAFF
>TRBV7-8|once|.|TRBJ2-7
TGTGCCAGCAGCTTAGTACAGAATTACGAGCAGTACTTC
CASSLVQNYEQYF
>TRBV2|few|.|TRBJ1-4
TGTGCCAGCAGCTCAAGGGGGAACGGTGAAAAACTGTTTTTT
CASSSRGNGEKLFF
>TRBV20-1|.|.|TRBJ1-2
TGCAGTGCTAGCCTCTATGGCTACACCTTC
CSASLYGYTF
>TRBV10-3|.|.|TRBJ1-1
TGTGCCCAAAAGGTCGGCAGCTTCATGAACACTGAAGCTTTCTTT
CAQKVGSFMNTEAFF
>TRBV11-2|few|.|TRBJ1-1
TGTGCCAGCAGCTTAGCGGGCACTGAAGCTTTCTTT
CASSLAGTEAFF
>TRBV2|.|.|TRBJ1-2
TGTGCCAGCAGTGATGAATTTAACTATGGCTACACCTTC
CASSDEFNYGYTF
>TRBV4-2|.|TRBD1|TRBJ1-6
TGTGCCAGCAGCCAGGCAGACAGGGGGGACAATTCACCCCTCCACTTT
CASSQADRGDNSPLHF
>TRBV29-1|.|.|TRBJ2-3
TGCAGCGTGAAGGGGGGTAACACAGATACGCAGTATTTT
CSVKGGNTDTQYF
>TRBV5-4|.|TRBD1|TRBJ1-1
TGTGCCAGCAGCTTACCGGGACAGATGAACACTGAAGCTTTCTTT
CASSLPGQMNTEAFF
>TRBV5-5|.|.|TRBJ2-2
TGTGCCAGCAGCCCGGAGATTAACACCGGGGAGCTGTTTTTT
CASSPEINTGELFF
>TRBV27|.|.|TRBJ1-5
TGTGCCAGCAGTTTAGGGGGGTGGGGCAATCAGCCCCAGCATTTT
CASSLGGWGNQPQHF
>TRBV5-1|.|TRBD1|TRBJ2-7
TGCGCCAGCAGCTTGGTAATTGGGGGACAGGGAAACGAGCAGTACTTC
CASSLVIGGQGNEQYF
>TRBV5-6|.|TRBD2|TRBJ2-1
TGTGCCAGCAGTCCCCCCTCGGGGGGACCCTACAATGAGCAGTTCTTC
CASSPPSGGPYNEQFF
>TRBV4-1|.|.|TRBJ1-3
TGCGCCAGCAGCCAGAGTGTGGAAATCCTAACCTCTGGAAACACCATATATTTT
CASSQSVEILTSGNTIYF
>TRBV7-8|once|.|TRBJ2-6
TGTGCCAGCAGCAGACAATTGGAGTCTGGGGCCAACGTCCTGACTTTC
CASSRQLESGANVLTF
>TRBV5-1|.|.|TRBJ1-2
TGCGCCAGCAGCCCGATGGACTCAAGGGGTGGCTACACCTTC
CASSPMDSRGGYTF
>TRBV7-9|.|.|TRBJ1-1
TGTGCCAGCAGCGGACCGGGACAGAACACTGAAGCTTTCTTT
CASSGPGQNTEAFF
>TRBV3-1/TRBV3-2|.|.|TRBJ2-1
TGTGCCAGCAGCCATGGCGGGGCCGCGAATGAGCAGTTCTTC
CASSHGGAANEQFF
>TRBV11-2|.|TRBD1|TRBJ1-2
TGTGCCAGCAGCTTAGCGGAGGGGGCAGATGGCTACACCTTC
CASSLAEGADGYTF
>TRBV7-2|.|.|TRBJ1-1
TGTGCCAGCAGCTTTCAACCCGGGAACACTGAAGCTTTCTTT
CASSFQPGNTEAFF
>TRBV5-6|.|TRBD1|TRBJ1-2
TGTGCCAGCAGCGCCTTGGGACAGGGGCCCGCCGGCTACACCTTC
CASSALGQGPAGYTF
>TRBV27|.|.|TRBJ1-5
TGTGCCAGCAGTTTAAGGTACAGGGACGATCAGCCCCAGCATTTT
CASSLRYRDDQPQHF
>TRBV9|few|.|TRBJ1-5
TGTGCCAGCCCACTGGGGGAACAGGCGCCATGGTCATCGCCCCAGCATTTT
CASPLGEQAPWSSPQHF
>TRBV9|.|.|TRBJ2-2
TGTGCCAGCAGCGACCCACCGGACAAGAACACCGGGGAGCTGTTTTTT
CASSDPPDKNTGELFF
>TRBV19|.|TRBD1|TRBJ1-6
TGTGCCAGTACCCAGGTGGGACAGGGGCCATCGGGCAATTCACCCCTCCACTTT
CASTQVGQGPSGNSPLHF
>TRBV7-2|.|TRBD1|TRBJ2-7
TGTGCCAGCAGCTTAGAAGGGGGACAGGGCGAGCAGTACTTC
CASSLEGGQGEQYF
>TRBV4-2|.|TRBD1|TRBJ1-6
TGTGCCAGCAGCCAACCGACAGGGGGCTATAATTCACCCCTCCACTTT
CASSQPTGGYNSPLHF
>TRBV28|.|.|TRBJ2-4
TGTGCCAGCACTAGGGTAACATTAGCCAAAAACATTCAGTACTTC
CASTRVTLAKNIQYF
>TRBV7-9|.|.|TRBJ1-1
TGTGCCAGCGGCCCCTCGAACACTGAAGCTTTCTTT
CASGPSNTEAFF
>TRBV30|.|.|TRBJ1-2
TGTGCCTGGAGATCCAGCGGGGGCTATGGCTACACCTTC
CAWRSSGGYGYTF
>TRBV12-3/TRBV12-4|.|.|TRBJ2-1
TGTGCCAGCAGAACGACTAACAATGAGCAGTTCTTC
CASRTTNNEQFF
>TRBV4-1|once|TRBD2|TRBJ2-7
TGCGCCAGCAGCCGTCGACTAGCGGAAAGCTCCTACGAGCAGTACTTC
CASSRRLAESSYEQYF
>TRBV7-2|.|.|TRBJ2-2
TGTGCCAGCAGCCCCGGGACTCGCACCGGGGAGCTGTTTTTT
CASSPGTRTGELFF
>TRBV10-3|.|.|TRBJ1-3
TGTGCCATCAGCCCGATCTCTGGAAACACCATATATTTT
CAISPISGNTIYF
>TRBV5-4|.|.|TRBJ1-1
TGTGCCAGCAGCTCTTCCATCGGGAACACTGAAGCTTTCTTT
CASSSSIGNTEAFF
>TRBV4-1|.|TRBD1|TRBJ1-6
TGCGCCAGCAGCCAAAAACAGGGGTACGTTGCCCTCCACTTT
CASSQKQGYVALHF
>TRBV7-8|.|TRBD1|TRBJ2-1
TGTGCCAGCAGAAACCCGGGACAGGCGTCATATGAGCAGTTCTTC
CASRNPGQASYEQFF
>TRBV27|few|.|TRBJ2-1
TGTGCCAGCAGTTTTCGCGGAGTGGAGGGACACAATGAGCAGTTCTTC
CASSFRGVEGHNEQFF
>TRBV10-2|.|.|TRBJ1-4
TGCGCCACTCTAAGGGCAACTAATGAAAAACTGTTTTTT
CATLRATNEKLFF
>TRBV11-2|.|.|TRBJ2-7
TGTGCCAGCAGCTTAGCCTTATCGCAGACTAGAAATGCCTACGAGCAGTACTTC
CASSLALSQTRNAYEQYF
>TRBV24-1|.|.|TRBJ2-5
TGTGCCACCAGTGATCCTTCAAAGACTTACCAAGAGACCCAGTACTTC
CATSDPSKTYQETQYF
>TRBV5-1|.|TRBD2|TRBJ2-3
TGCGCCAGCGCCCAGCCGGCTAGCGGGAGAGGCACAGATACGCAGTATTTT
CASAQPASGRGTDTQYF
>TRBV11-2|.|.|TRBJ1-5
TGTGCCAGCAGCTTATCGGCCAGGGATTATCAGCCCCAGCATTTT
CASSLSARDYQPQHF
>TRBV7-9|.|.|TRBJ1-5
TGTGCCAGCAGCGCCGAGTATAGCAATCAGCCCCAGCATTTT
CASSAEYSNQPQHF
>TRBV29-1|.|.|TRBJ1-4
TGCAGCGTCAGCGCCTCAGGGCCTTTGGGGGGGGATGAAAAACTGTTTTTT
CSVSASGPLGGDEKLFF
>TRBV27|.|TRBD1|TRBJ2-7
TGTGCCAGCAGTCCGATCCCGACAGGGGGGAACGAGCAGTACTTC
CASSPIPTGGNEQYF
>TRBV28|.|.|TRBJ1-2
TGTGCCAGCAGTTCGGGAGCTCTCACCCGCTACACCTTC
CASSSGALTRYTF